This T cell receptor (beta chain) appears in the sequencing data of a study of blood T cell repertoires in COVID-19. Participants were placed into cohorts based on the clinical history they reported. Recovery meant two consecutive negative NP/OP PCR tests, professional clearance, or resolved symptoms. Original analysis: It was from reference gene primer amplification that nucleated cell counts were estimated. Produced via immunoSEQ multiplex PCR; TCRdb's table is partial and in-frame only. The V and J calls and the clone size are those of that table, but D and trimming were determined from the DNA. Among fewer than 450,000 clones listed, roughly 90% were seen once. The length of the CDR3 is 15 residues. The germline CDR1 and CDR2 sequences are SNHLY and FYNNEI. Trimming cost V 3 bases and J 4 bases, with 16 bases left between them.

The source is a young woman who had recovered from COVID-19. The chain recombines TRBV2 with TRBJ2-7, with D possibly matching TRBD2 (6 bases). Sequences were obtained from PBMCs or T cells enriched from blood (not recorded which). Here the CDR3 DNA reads TGTGCCAGCAGTGAGCACCCAGGGCGGGGTTACGAGCAGTACTTC. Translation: CASSEHPGRGYEQYF.